Below are 22 T cell receptor beta chains sequenced from a single sample in a study of blood T cell repertoires in COVID-19. Sequenced by immunoSEQ multiplex PCR; TCRdb stores in-frame clones only, minus some. The sample carries roughly 130,000 clones, approximately 85% recorded once. The source material was PBMCs or T cells enriched from blood (not recorded which). The receptor set was obtained from a woman between 45 and 60 years old with acute COVID-19.

The chain uses TRBV18 and TRBJ2-2; D perhaps matches TRBD2 (5 bases). The V gene's germline CDR1 is KGHSH and CDR2 LQKENI. CDR3 length: 15 residues. V was pared by 3 bases and J by 6 bases, with 14 bases between. The CDR3: CASSPGSGWAGELFF. The CDR3 region has the DNA TGTGCCAGCTCACCTGGTTCGGGATGGGCCGGGGAGCTGTTTTTT.

The J gene is TRBJ1-2, the V gene TRBV29-1; 7 bases align to TRBD1. The CDR3 loop spans 12 amino acids. Trimming removed 7 bases from V and 5 bases from J; junction bases left unmatched: 7. CDR1 is SQVTM and CDR2 is ANQGSEA in the germline V gene. CDR3 protein: CSGGTDGYGYTF. The CDR3 DNA follows: TGCAGCGGGGGGACAGACGGTTATGGCTACACCTTC.

V is TRBV7-2 and J is TRBJ2-7, with 11 bases identical to TRBD2. Germline V CDR1 and CDR2: SGHTA, FQGNSA. The length of the CDR3 is 15 residues. J was trimmed by 2 bases and V by 6 bases; bases with no gene match: 6. The CDR3 region has the DNA TGTGCCAGCAGATCACTAGCGGGAGAGCCCTACGAGCAGTACTTC. The encoded protein is CASRSLAGEPYEQYF.

This clone was recorded many times. The chain uses TRBV4-2 and TRBJ2-3; D possibly corresponds to TRBD2 (5 bases). Germline-derived CDR1 and CDR2 are LGHNA and YNFKEQ. Deletions cut 4 bases from V and 0 bases from J, with 5 bases between. The CDR3 loop spans 13 amino acids. Here the CDR3 DNA reads TGTGCCAGCAGCCGGGAGAGCACAGATACGCAGTATTTT. It yields the protein CASSRESTDTQYF.

The rearrangement joins TRBV6-5 to TRBJ2-7; D is perhaps TRBD2 (5 bases). The CDR3 is 14 residues long. The germline CDR1 and CDR2 sequences are MNHEY and SVGAGI. The ends were cut back, 8 bases at V and 4 bases at J, with 18 bases in the middle. The CDR3 DNA sequence: TGTGCCAGCGCGATAACTAGGAATTATTACGAGCAGTACTTC. Protein: CASAITRNYYEQYF.

The chain is built from TRBV21-1 and TRBJ1-5; the tabulated D call, TRBD1, remains unverified against the DNA. TRBV21-1 is given as a pseudogene. The length of the CDR3 is 17 residues. CDR3 bases: TGTGCCAGCAGCAAAGAACCCGGGACAGGGGGCGATCAGCCCCAGCATTTT. Encoded protein: CASSKEPGTGGDQPQHF.

This CDR3 reads CASTRSGVTTQYF. The DNA for the CDR3 is TGTGCCAGCACCCGGTCGGGGGTCACGACCCAGTACTTC. This chain connects TRBV6-5 to TRBJ2-5, with D possibly TRBD2 on 6 matching bases. Trimming removed 7 bases at V and 7 bases at J, with 16 bases between. There are 13 residues in the CDR3. The V gene's germline CDR1 is MNHEY and CDR2 SVGAGI.

This chain connects TRBV27 to TRBJ1-1; D is perhaps TRBD1 (6 bases). The germline V and J ends were trimmed by 5 bases and 4 bases, with 11 bases remaining between them. CDR3 length: 13 amino acids. Per the germline V gene, CDR1 is MNHEY and CDR2 is SMNVEV (reference sequence). The DNA for the CDR3 is TGTGCCAGCAGTCTAAGGGGGAGCACTGAAGCTTTCTTT. Translating it yields CASSLRGSTEAFF.

This chain links TRBV29-1 with TRBJ2-3; possible D gene TRBD2, 5 bases. This CDR3 is built from 11 residues. CDR1 SQVTM and CDR2 ANQGSEA come from the germline V gene. V lost 8 bases and J 3 bases, leaving 9 bases between the germline ends. CDR3 loop: CSLRGTDTQYF. DNA of the CDR3: TGCAGCCTCCGAGGGACAGATACGCAGTATTTT.

This clone showed up just once. The chain links TRBV27 to TRBJ1-2, with TRBD1 matching over 7 bases. This CDR3 is 15 amino acids long. In germline, CDR1 is MNHEY, CDR2 SMNVEV (reference sequence). Trimming at V came to 7 bases and at J to 0 bases, leaving 8 bases not matched to a gene. The CDR3 protein is CASTRTGEANYGYTF. The CDR3 DNA reads TGTGCCAGCACCCGGACAGGAGAAGCTAACTATGGCTACACCTTC.

The rearrangement links TRBV30 to TRBJ2-7; D is uncertain. Trimming shortened V by 3 bases and J by 2 bases, and 11 bases separated the two germline ends. The germline gives CDR1 GTSNPN, CDR2 SVGIG (reference sequence). The CDR3 has 13 amino acids. Here the CDR3 reads CAWSPTIAYEQYF. In nucleotides, the CDR3 is TGTGCCTGGAGCCCCACTATTGCCTACGAGCAGTACTTC.

This chain connects TRBV21-1 to TRBJ2-3; the table assigns TRBD1, which was not confirmed against the DNA. TRBV21-1 is classified as a pseudogene. The CDR3 extends over 16 amino acids. The CDR3 DNA sequence: TGTGCCAGCAGCCCCGAGTGCAGGGGAATCATGGATACGCAGTATTTT. Its protein product is CASSPECRGIMDTQYF.

The chain couples TRBV11-3 to TRBJ2-1, with 10 bases identical to TRBD2. J lost 3 bases, V lost 1 base, and 12 bases had no gene match. CDR1 SGHNT and CDR2 YENEEA come from the germline V gene. The CDR3 extends over 19 amino acids. CDR3 nucleotide sequence: TGTGCCAGCAGCTTAGGGCCTCTAGCGGGAGAGGTGGTCTACAATGAGCAGTTCTTC. This encodes CASSLGPLAGEVVYNEQFF. Full variable domain (rest looked up from reference TRBV11-3 and TRBJ2-1): EAGVVQSPRYKIIEKKQPVAFWCNPISGHNTLYWYLQNLGQGPELLIRYENEEAVDDSQLPKDRFSAERLKGVDSTLKIQPAELGDSAVYLCASSLGPLAGEVVYNEQFFGPGTRLTVL.

The rearrangement links TRBV6-1 to TRBJ2-5; TRBD1 matches 7 bases. The CDR3 contains 14 residues. V shed 3 bases and J 4 bases; nucleotides not matched to a gene: 5. The V gene's germline CDR1 is MNHNS and CDR2 SASEGT. CDR3 sequence (DNA): TGTGCCAGCAGTGATACACAGGGGCGAGAGACCCAGTACTTC. As protein: CASSDTQGRETQYF.

The V call is TRBV2, the J call TRBJ1-4; 7 nucleotides match TRBD1. Germline V CDR1 and CDR2: SNHLY, FYNNEI. With 6 bases clipped from V and 8 bases from J, the junction kept 6 bases outside the gene matches. CDR3 length: 13 amino acids. In DNA, the CDR3 is TGTGCCAGCAGGGACCAGGGGGAAGAAAAACTGTTTTTT. This encodes CASRDQGEEKLFF.

The chain carries TRBV7-2 and TRBJ1-6; unclear D gene. This CDR3 has 16 amino acids. V lost 5 bases and J lost 10, with 21 bases in between. CDR1 is SGHTA and CDR2 is FQGNSA in the germline V gene. The CDR3 reads CASSPQAPVKESPLHF. The CDR3 region has the DNA TGTGCCAGCAGCCCCCAGGCCCCGGTCAAGGAATCACCCCTCCACTTT.

V gene TRBV3-1 (or the pseudogene TRBV3-2) combines with J gene TRBJ1-3, with a tentative D call TRBD1 (5 bases). Germline CDR1 LGHDT, CDR2 YNNKEL (reference sequence). V shed 0 bases and J shed 3 bases, with 12 bases lying between them. The length of the CDR3 is 16 residues. The CDR3 nucleotides are TGTGCCAGCAGCCAAGATGCCCCAGGGCTTGGAAACACCATATATTTT. As protein: CASSQDAPGLGNTIYF.

The rearrangement uses TRBV27 and TRBJ1-6; D may be TRBD1 (5 bases). This CDR3 comprises 16 residues. V lost 6 bases to trimming and J lost 4 bases, with 16 bases between them. Germline V gene lookup returns CDR1 MNHEY and CDR2 SMNVEV (reference sequence). The CDR3 loop reads CASSRTTGLYNSPLHF. For the CDR3, the DNA is TGTGCCAGCAGCCGGACCACAGGCCTTTATAATTCACCCCTCCACTTT.

The chain has TRBV11-1 and TRBJ2-7; TRBD1 matches at 9 bases. This CDR3 comprises 15 residues. V dropped 5 bases and J dropped 6; count of bases not matched to a gene: 11. Germline loops: CDR1 SGHAT, CDR2 FQDESV (reference sequence). The CDR3 DNA sequence: TGTGCCAGCAGCAACCGGGACAGGGCATCTCGCGAGCAGTACTTC. Protein product: CASSNRDRASREQYF.

J is TRBJ2-3 and V is TRBV2; 7 bases fit TRBD2. Germline V gives CDR1 SNHLY, CDR2 FYNNEI. V lost 4 bases, J lost 1 base, and 8 bases stayed unmatched. This CDR3 is built from 16 residues. CDR3 DNA sequence: TGTGCCAGCAGTGCTGGGCCCCGGGGGGGCACAGATACGCAGTATTTT. This encodes CASSAGPRGGTDTQYF. Together with reference TRBV2 and TRBJ2-3, the CDR3 gives the full variable domain: EPEVTQTPSHQVTQMGQEVILRCVPISNHLYFYWYRQILGQKVEFLVSFYNNEISEKSEIFDDQFSVERPDGSNFTLKIRSTKLEDSAMYFCASSAGPRGGTDTQYFGPGTRLTVL.

There are a few counts of this clone. The rearrangement links TRBV14 to TRBJ2-2; no clear D. The CDR3 has 15 residues. CDR1 and CDR2 from the germline V gene are SGHDN and FVKESK. Trimming removed 0 bases from V and 3 bases from J, with 8 bases in between. The CDR3 protein is CASSQDPSHTGELFF. CDR3 sequence (DNA): TGTGCCAGCAGCCAAGATCCGTCCCACACCGGGGAGCTGTTTTTT.

The rearrangement links TRBV11-3 to TRBJ2-7; 10 bases are a match to TRBD1. Germline V gene sequence: CDR1 SGHNT, CDR2 YENEEA. The CDR3 runs to 16 residues. With V trimmed by 2 bases and J by 4 bases, 8 bases remained unmatched. The CDR3 DNA follows: TGTGCCAGCAGCTTACGACAGGGGGCGGGTCAGTACGAGCAGTACTTC. Protein: CASSLRQGAGQYEQYF.